This T cell receptor (beta chain) was profiled in a study of blood T cell repertoires in COVID-19. The wider study: Donors in the United States, Italy and Spain gave samples during acute or convalescent COVID-19. The cDNA or gDNA used as material had been derived from T cells, B-cell-depleted T cells, or PBMCs.

While infection was still active, Seattle patients were enrolled and then followed longitudinally. This CDR3 is built from 17 residues. Germline V gives CDR1 SGDLS, CDR2 YYNGEE. V was cut by 0 bases and J by 4 bases, with 19 bases left in between. The assay was immunoSEQ multiplex PCR, and TCRdb's table has in-frame clones only and misses some. The data show approximately 500,000 clones, about 89% seen once. The V and J genes are TRBV9 and TRBJ2-5, with D maybe TRBD1 (5 bases). The sequence was obtained from a woman between 45 and 60 years old with COVID-19, enrolled during active disease. Sequenced material: peripheral blood. CDR3 region: CASSVDPGHTGGETQYF. The CDR3 DNA reads as TGTGCCAGCAGCGTAGACCCAGGACACACCGGTGGAGAGACCCAGTACTTC. Full variable domain (missing parts from reference TRBV9 and TRBJ2-5): DSGVTQTPKHLITATGQRVTLRCSPRSGDLSVYWYQQSLDQGLQFLIQYYNGEERAKGNILERFSAQQFPDLHSELNLSSLELGDSALYFCASSVDPGHTGGETQYFGPGTRLLVL.